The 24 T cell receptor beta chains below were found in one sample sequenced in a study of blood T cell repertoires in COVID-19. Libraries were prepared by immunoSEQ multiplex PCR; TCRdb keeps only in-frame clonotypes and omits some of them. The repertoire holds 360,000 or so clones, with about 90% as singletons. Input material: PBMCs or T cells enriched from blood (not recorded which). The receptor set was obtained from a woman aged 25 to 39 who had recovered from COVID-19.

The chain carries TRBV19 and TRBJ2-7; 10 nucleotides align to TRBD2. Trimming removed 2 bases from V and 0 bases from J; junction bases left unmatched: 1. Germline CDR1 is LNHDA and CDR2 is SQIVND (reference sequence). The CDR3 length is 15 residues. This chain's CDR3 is CASSIRLAGSYEQYF. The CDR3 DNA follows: TGTGCCAGTAGTATAAGACTAGCGGGCTCCTACGAGCAGTACTTC.

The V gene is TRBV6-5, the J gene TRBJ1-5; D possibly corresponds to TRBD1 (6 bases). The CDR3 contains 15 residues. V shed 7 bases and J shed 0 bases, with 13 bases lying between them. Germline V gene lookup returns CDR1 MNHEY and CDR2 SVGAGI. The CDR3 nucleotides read TGTGCCAGCACCCCACAGGGTTATAGCAATCAGCCCCAGCATTTT. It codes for CASTPQGYSNQPQHF.

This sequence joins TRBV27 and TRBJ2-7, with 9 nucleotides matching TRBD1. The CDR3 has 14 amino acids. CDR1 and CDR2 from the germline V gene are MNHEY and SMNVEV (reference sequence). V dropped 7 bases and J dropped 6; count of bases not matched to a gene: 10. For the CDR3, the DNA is TGTGCCAGCACCCCGGACAGGGGTGGCGCCGAGCAGTACTTC. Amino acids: CASTPDRGGAEQYF.

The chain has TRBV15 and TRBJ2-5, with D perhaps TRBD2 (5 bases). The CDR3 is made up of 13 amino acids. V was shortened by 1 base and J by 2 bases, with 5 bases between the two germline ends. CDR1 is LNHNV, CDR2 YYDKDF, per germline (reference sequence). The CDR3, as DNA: TGTGCCACCAGCAGAGGACTACAAGAGACCCAGTACTTC. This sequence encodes CATSRGLQETQYF.

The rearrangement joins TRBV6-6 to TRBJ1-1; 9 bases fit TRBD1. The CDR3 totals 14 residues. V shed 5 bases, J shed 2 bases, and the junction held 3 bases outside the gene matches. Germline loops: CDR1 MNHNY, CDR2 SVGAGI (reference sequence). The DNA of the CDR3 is TGTGCCAGCAGTCAGGGACAGGGAAACACTGAAGCTTTCTTT. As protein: CASSQGQGNTEAFF.

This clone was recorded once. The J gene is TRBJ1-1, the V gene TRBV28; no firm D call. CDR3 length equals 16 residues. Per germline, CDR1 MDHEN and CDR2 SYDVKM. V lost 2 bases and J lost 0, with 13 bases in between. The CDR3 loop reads CASSLAGRPMNTEAFF. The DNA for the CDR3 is TGTGCCAGCAGTTTAGCGGGCAGACCAATGAACACTGAAGCTTTCTTT.

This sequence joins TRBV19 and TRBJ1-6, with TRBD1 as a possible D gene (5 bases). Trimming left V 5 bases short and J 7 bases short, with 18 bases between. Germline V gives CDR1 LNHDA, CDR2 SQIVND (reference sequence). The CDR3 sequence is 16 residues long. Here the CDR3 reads CASSPRQNGINSPLHF. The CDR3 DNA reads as TGTGCCAGTAGTCCCCGACAGAACGGCATCAATTCACCCCTCCACTTT.

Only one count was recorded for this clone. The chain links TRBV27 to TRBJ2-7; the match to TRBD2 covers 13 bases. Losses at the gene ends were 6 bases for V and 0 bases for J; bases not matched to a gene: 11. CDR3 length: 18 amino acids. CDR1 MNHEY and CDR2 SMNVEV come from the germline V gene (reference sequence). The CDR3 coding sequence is TGTGCCAGCAGCTTCGCCGGGACTAGCGGGACTTTCTCCTACGAGCAGTACTTC. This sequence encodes CASSFAGTSGTFSYEQYF.

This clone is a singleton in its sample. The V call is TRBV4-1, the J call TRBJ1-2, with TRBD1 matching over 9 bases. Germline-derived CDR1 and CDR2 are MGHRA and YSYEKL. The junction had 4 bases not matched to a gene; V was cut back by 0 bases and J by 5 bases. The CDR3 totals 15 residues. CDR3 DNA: TGCGCCAGCAGCCAAGAGGGACAGGGAGGGTATGGCTACACCTTC. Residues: CASSQEGQGGYGYTF.

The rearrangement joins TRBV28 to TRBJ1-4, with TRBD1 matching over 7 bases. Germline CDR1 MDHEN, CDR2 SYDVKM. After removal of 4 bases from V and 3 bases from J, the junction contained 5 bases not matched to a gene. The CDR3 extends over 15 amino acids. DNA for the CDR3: TGTGCCAGCAGTTCGACCGGGACAGCTAATGAAAAACTGTTTTTT. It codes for CASSSTGTANEKLFF.

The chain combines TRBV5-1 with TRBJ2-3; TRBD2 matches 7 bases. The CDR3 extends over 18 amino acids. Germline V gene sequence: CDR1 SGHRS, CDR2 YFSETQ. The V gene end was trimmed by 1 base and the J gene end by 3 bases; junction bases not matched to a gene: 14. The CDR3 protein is CASSLSRAGRLGTDTQYF. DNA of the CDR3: TGCGCCAGCAGCTTGTCCCGAGCGGGACGGTTGGGGACAGATACGCAGTATTTT.

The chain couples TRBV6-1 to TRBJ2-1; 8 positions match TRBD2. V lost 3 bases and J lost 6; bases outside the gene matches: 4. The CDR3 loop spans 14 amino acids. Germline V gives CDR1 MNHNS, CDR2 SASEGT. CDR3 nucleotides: TGTGCCAGCAGTGAGCCGGGACTAGTCAATGAGCAGTTCTTC. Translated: CASSEPGLVNEQFF.

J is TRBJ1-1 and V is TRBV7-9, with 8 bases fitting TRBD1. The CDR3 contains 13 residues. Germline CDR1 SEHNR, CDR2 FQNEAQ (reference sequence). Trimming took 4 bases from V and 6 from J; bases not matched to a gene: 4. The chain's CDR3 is CASSSGQVAEAFF. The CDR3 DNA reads TGTGCCAGCAGCTCGGGACAGGTTGCTGAAGCTTTCTTT. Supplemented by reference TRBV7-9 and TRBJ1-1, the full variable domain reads DTGVSQNPRHKITKRGQNVTFRCDPISEHNRLYWYRQTLGQGPEFLTYFQNEAQLEKSRLLSDRFSAERPKGSFSTLEIQRTEQGDSAMYLCASSSGQVAEAFFGQGTRLTVV.

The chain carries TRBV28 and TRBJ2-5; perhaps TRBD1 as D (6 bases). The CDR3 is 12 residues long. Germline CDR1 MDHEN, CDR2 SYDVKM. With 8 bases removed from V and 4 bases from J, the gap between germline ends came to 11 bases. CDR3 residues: CASAVRGETQYF. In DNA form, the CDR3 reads TGTGCCAGCGCCGTCAGGGGAGAGACCCAGTACTTC.

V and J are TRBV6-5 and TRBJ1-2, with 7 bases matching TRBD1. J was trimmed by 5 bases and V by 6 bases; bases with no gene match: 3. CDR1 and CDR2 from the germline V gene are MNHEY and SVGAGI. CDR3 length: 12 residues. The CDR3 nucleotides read TGTGCCAGCAGCGAGGGGGCGTATGGCTACACCTTC. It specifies CASSEGAYGYTF.

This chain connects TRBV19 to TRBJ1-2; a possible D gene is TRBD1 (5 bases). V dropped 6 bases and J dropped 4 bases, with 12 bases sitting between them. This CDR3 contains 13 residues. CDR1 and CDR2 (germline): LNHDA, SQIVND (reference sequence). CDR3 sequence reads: CASRAGHLYGYTF. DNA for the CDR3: TGTGCCAGTAGAGCAGGGCACCTCTATGGCTACACCTTC.

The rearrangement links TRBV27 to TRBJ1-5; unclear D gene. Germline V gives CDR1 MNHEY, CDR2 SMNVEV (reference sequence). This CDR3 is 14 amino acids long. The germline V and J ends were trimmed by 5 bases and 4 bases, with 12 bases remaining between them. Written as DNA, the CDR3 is TGTGCCAGCAGTGCAGGTTCGGGGAATCAGCCCCAGCATTTT. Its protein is CASSAGSGNQPQHF.

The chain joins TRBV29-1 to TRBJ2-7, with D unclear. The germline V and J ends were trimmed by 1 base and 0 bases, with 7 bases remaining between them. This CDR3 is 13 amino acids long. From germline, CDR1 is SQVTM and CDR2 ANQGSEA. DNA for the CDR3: TGCAGCGTTGAAGCAGAAAACTCCTACGAGCAGTACTTC. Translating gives CSVEAENSYEQYF.

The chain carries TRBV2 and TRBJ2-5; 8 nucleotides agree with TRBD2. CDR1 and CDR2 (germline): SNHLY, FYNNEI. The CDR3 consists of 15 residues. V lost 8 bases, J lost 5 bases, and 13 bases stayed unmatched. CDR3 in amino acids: CASRGKSGGGETQYF. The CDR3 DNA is TGTGCCAGCCGGGGGAAGAGCGGGGGAGGTGAGACCCAGTACTTC.

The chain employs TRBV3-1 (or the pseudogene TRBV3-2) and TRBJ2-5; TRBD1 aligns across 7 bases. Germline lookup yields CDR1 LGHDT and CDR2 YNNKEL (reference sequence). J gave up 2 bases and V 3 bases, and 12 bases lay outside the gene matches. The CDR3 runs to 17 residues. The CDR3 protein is CASSQDFRDRVQETQYF. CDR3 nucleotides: TGTGCCAGCAGCCAGGATTTCCGGGACAGAGTACAAGAGACCCAGTACTTC.

DNA of the CDR3: TGTGCCAGCCGACAGGGAAATTCACCCCTCCACTTT. Translating it yields CASRQGNSPLHF. The J gene is TRBJ1-6, the V gene TRBV19; TRBD1 aligns across 7 bases. Unmatched junction bases numbered 3, after V lost 9 bases and J lost 7 bases. The CDR3 extends over 12 amino acids. Germline V gene lookup returns CDR1 LNHDA and CDR2 SQIVND (reference sequence).

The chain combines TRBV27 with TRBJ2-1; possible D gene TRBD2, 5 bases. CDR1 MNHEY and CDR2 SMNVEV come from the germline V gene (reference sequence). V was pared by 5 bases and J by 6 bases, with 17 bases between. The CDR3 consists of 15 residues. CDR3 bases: TGTGCCAGCAGTCCGCAACTAGAATGGAGCAATGAGCAGTTCTTC. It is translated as CASSPQLEWSNEQFF.

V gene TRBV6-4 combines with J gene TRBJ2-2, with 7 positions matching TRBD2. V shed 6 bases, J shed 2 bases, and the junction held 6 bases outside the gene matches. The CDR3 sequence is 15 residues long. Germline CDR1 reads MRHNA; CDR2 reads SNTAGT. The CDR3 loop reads CASSRDYLNTGELFF. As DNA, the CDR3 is TGTGCCAGCAGCCGGGACTACCTAAACACCGGGGAGCTGTTTTTT.

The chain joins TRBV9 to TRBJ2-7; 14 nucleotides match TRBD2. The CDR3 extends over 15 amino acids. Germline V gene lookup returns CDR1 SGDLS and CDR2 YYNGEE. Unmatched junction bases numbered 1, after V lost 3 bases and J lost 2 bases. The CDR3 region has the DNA TGTGCCAGCAGCGCGACTAGCGGGGGGGCCTACGAGCAGTACTTC. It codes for CASSATSGGAYEQYF.